This TCR beta chain was obtained from a study of T cells in Graves' hyperthyroidism and ophthalmopathy. Study at large: The blood sample was taken at first diagnosis, before treatment began. Notes on the study in general: Among clonotypes expanded in thyroid above 0.001, most were also found in blood. A model of 13 V-J features distinguished ophthalmopathy from stable hyperthyroidism.

Points on this clonotype: Its antigen is still unknown.

Amplification of TCR beta CDR3 regions was performed using RNA transcripts as template. When the TCR CDR3 underwent first-round RT-PCR, the HTBI primer set was used. TCRdb used MiXCR to reprocess the multiplex PCR reads, holding one entry per CDR3 protein. This sample has 400,000 to 550,000 distinct CDR3 sequences, with over 13% found just once. Patients aged 18 to 65 had newly diagnosed hyperthyroidism that had lasted under 2 months. This TCR was sampled from a woman between 18 and 29 years old with Graves' hyperthyroidism. The sample taken for sequencing was blood.

The CDR3 protein is CASGPGTGGFWTSGGTDTQYF. In DNA form, the CDR3 reads TGTGCCAGCGGCCCCGGGACAGGGGGCTTCTGGACTAGCGGGGGCACAGATACGCAGTATTTT. The chain is built from TRBV27 and TRBJ2-3; D tentatively reads TRBD1 or TRBD2 (12 bases each). Deletions cut 8 bases from V and 1 base from J, with 34 bases between. The CDR3 sequence is 21 residues long. Germline V gene data show CDR1 as MNHEY and CDR2 as SMNVEV (reference sequence).